These T cell receptor beta chains were read from a single sample in a study of T cell responses to AZD1222 COVID-19 vaccine. Assay: immunoSEQ multiplex PCR; the TCRdb copy retains only in-frame clones and omits some. This sample has some 200,000 clones, with 85% to 95% found just once. The sequences come from peripheral blood, collected 28 days after the second AZD1222 dose. These receptor sequences come from an adult who received the AZD1222 COVID-19 vaccine. Each CDR3 is given with its conserved first and last residue.

v_call: TRBV2; j_call: TRBJ1-1; cdr3_aa: CASSELGQGTEAFF
v_call: TRBV6-2/TRBV6-3; j_call: TRBJ2-1; cdr3_aa: CASSSRDPFNEQFF
v_call: TRBV7-6; j_call: TRBJ2-6; cdr3_aa: CASSPRRSGANVLTF
v_call: TRBV9; j_call: TRBJ2-1; cdr3_aa: CASSAGTSGNNEQFF
v_call: TRBV5-8; j_call: TRBJ2-3; cdr3_aa: CASSSGTRITDTQYF
v_call: TRBV7-5; j_call: TRBJ1-2; cdr3_aa: CARSPRAPDRQTIRRGNYGYTF
v_call: TRBV6-5; j_call: TRBJ2-6; cdr3_aa: CASSQRYGANVLTF
v_call: TRBV6-2/TRBV6-3; j_call: TRBJ1-5; cdr3_aa: CASSYTGGNQPQHF
v_call: TRBV9; j_call: TRBJ1-5; cdr3_aa: CASSGEYSNQPQHF
v_call: TRBV11-3; j_call: TRBJ2-2; cdr3_aa: CASSPLSGGSNTGELFF
v_call: TRBV27; j_call: TRBJ2-3; cdr3_aa: CASSPDGGSTDTQYF
v_call: TRBV6-5; j_call: TRBJ2-1; cdr3_aa: CASSSPPGLALDEQFF
v_call: TRBV29-1; j_call: TRBJ2-5; cdr3_aa: CSVPDVGTQETQYF
v_call: TRBV30; j_call: TRBJ1-2; cdr3_aa: CAWSDRQGGGYTF
v_call: TRBV12-3/TRBV12-4; j_call: TRBJ1-2; cdr3_aa: CATGTLKNYGYTF
v_call: TRBV9; j_call: TRBJ2-5; cdr3_aa: CASSIRGGLGETQYF
v_call: TRBV19; j_call: TRBJ1-4; cdr3_aa: CASSIRQGEDKLFF
v_call: TRBV6-4; j_call: TRBJ1-4; cdr3_aa: CASSRELGEKLFF
v_call: TRBV11-2; j_call: TRBJ1-6; cdr3_aa: CASSPRWSDSPLHF
v_call: TRBV5-1; j_call: TRBJ2-1; cdr3_aa: CASSFTAGEQFF
v_call: TRBV2; j_call: TRBJ2-7; cdr3_aa: CASSYGNVPPYEQYF
v_call: TRBV18; j_call: TRBJ2-1; cdr3_aa: CASSALQGTQSEQFF
v_call: TRBV10-1; j_call: TRBJ2-7; cdr3_aa: CASSETDSYEQYF
v_call: TRBV4-1; j_call: TRBJ1-2; cdr3_aa: CASSQAEGRGYTF
v_call: TRBV5-1; j_call: TRBJ1-1; cdr3_aa: CASSLFGGDTEAFF
v_call: TRBV28; j_call: TRBJ1-1; cdr3_aa: CASSLLRWGGNTEAFF
v_call: TRBV4-1; j_call: TRBJ1-5; cdr3_aa: CASSQGVWSNQPQHF
v_call: TRBV7-8; j_call: TRBJ2-1; cdr3_aa: CASSSPKMAIYNEQFF
v_call: TRBV2; j_call: TRBJ1-1; cdr3_aa: CASTMKQGNTEAFF
v_call: TRBV6-5; j_call: TRBJ1-3; cdr3_aa: CTAGERNTIYF
v_call: TRBV28; j_call: TRBJ2-2; cdr3_aa: CASRGGQLDTGELFF
v_call: TRBV5-1; j_call: TRBJ2-7; cdr3_aa: CASSSRGHTYEQYF
v_call: TRBV30; j_call: TRBJ1-6; cdr3_aa: CAWAFTNSPLHF
v_call: TRBV9; j_call: TRBJ2-5; cdr3_aa: CASSPSTQETQYF
v_call: TRBV7-9; j_call: TRBJ1-6; cdr3_aa: CASRLVQANNSPLHF
v_call: TRBV29-1; j_call: TRBJ1-4; cdr3_aa: CSVEGTGVEKLFF
v_call: TRBV3-1/TRBV3-2; j_call: TRBJ2-1; cdr3_aa: CASSRPGLATTNEQFF
v_call: TRBV4-1; j_call: TRBJ1-6; cdr3_aa: CASSRTGWIGDNSPLHF
v_call: TRBV28; j_call: TRBJ1-2; cdr3_aa: CASSLRGFSGYTF
v_call: TRBV6-6; j_call: TRBJ1-1; cdr3_aa: CASSYLASEAFF
v_call: TRBV20-1; j_call: TRBJ2-7; cdr3_aa: CSASSPPGYEQYF
v_call: TRBV6-5; j_call: TRBJ1-6; cdr3_aa: CAGGSENNSPLHF
v_call: TRBV5-1; j_call: TRBJ2-3; cdr3_aa: CASSLPGQDSTDTQYF
v_call: TRBV30; j_call: TRBJ2-5; cdr3_aa: CAWSVTGPQETQYF
v_call: TRBV10-2; j_call: TRBJ2-1; cdr3_aa: CASSRAPSGDEQFF
v_call: TRBV6-5; j_call: TRBJ1-4; cdr3_aa: CAIKAGTGGEKLFF
v_call: TRBV5-1; j_call: TRBJ2-1; cdr3_aa: CASRSGAGNEQFF
v_call: TRBV6-5; j_call: TRBJ1-2; cdr3_aa: CASSYGAGTGGFGYTF
v_call: TRBV2; j_call: TRBJ2-3; cdr3_aa: CADRGNGGYTQYF
v_call: TRBV7-9; j_call: TRBJ1-2; cdr3_aa: CASTLGTPQGYTF
v_call: TRBV12-3/TRBV12-4; j_call: TRBJ2-3; cdr3_aa: CAIHSTDTQYF
v_call: TRBV20-1; j_call: TRBJ1-2; cdr3_aa: CSARDQGGYTF
v_call: TRBV2; j_call: TRBJ2-6; cdr3_aa: CASRPSGVPVSGANVLTF
v_call: TRBV14; j_call: TRBJ2-7; cdr3_aa: CASSHGTGGTYEQYF
v_call: TRBV19; j_call: TRBJ1-6; cdr3_aa: CASRWGNDESRSPLHF